This TCR beta chain came from a study of T cells in Graves' hyperthyroidism and ophthalmopathy. V lost 5 bases to trimming and J lost 0 bases, with 13 bases between them. The CDR3 totals 15 residues. Germline CDR1 and CDR2: SGHRS and YFSETQ. Amplified TCR beta CDR3 regions came from RNA transcripts. In the first-round RT-PCR of the TCR CDR3, the HTBI primer set was used. TCRdb reprocessed the multiplex PCR reads via MiXCR and lists one record per CDR3 protein. The sample shows some 370,000 distinct CDR3 sequences, roughly 15% of them seen only once. This clonotype has only a few counts. Subjects aged 18 to 65 presented with newly diagnosed hyperthyroidism of less than 2 months' duration. Uncontrolled infection, other autoimmune disease, pregnancy or lactation led to exclusion. The PBMCs studied were ones that came from 8 to 10 ml fresh peripheral blood.

The clonotype originates from a woman aged 30 to 39 with Graves' hyperthyroidism that later progressed to Graves' ophthalmopathy. Sequenced sample: blood. The chain has TRBV5-1 and TRBJ2-3; weak D call: TRBD2 (6 bases). The chain's CDR3 is CASRPTGDSTDTQYF. The CDR3 coding sequence is TGCGCCAGCAGGCCTACGGGGGATAGCACAGATACGCAGTATTTT.